This section outlines one TCR beta chain sequence together with its context. The authors combined 200,000 CFSE-labeled responder cells with 200,000 irradiated, violet-dye-labeled stimulator cells in plates. These data come from a study of graft-versus-host responses after intestinal transplantation. Turning to the study itself: All recipients were given anti-thymocyte globulin induction, and tacrolimus and steroids were then administered for approximately 3 years.

The data were produced by immunoSEQ multiplex PCR, yet TCRdb's version contains in-frame clones alone and is incomplete. The repertoire consists of about 15,000 clones, with roughly two fifths occurring once and the leading ten covering around 15%. The study's findings and limits: Recipient marrow harbored GvH clones, some of which surfaced first in ileum or blood. Where graft-donor T cell macrochimerism was present, patients had high graft-versus-host to host-versus-graft clonal ratios in allografts.

V shed 4 bases, J shed 6 bases, and the junction held 15 bases outside the gene matches. This CDR3 contains 17 residues. Germline V gene sequence: CDR1 MNHEY, CDR2 SMNVEV (reference sequence). The sequence derives from a human patient who received an intestinal transplant. This chain connects TRBV27 to TRBJ2-1; 7 nucleotides line up with TRBD2. The specimen was alloreactive CD8+ T cells from a mixed lymphocyte reaction culture, collected before intestinal transplant. As for subset: CFSE-low proliferating T cells sorted from approximately six-day pre-transplant mixed lymphocyte reaction (GvH or HvG direction). The CDR3 coding sequence is TGTGCCAGCAGTTCTCCCACCGGGACTACAACCCGCAATGAGCAGTTCTTC. Translated, it gives CASSSPTGTTTRNEQFF.